This entry is about one T cell receptor beta chain. Germline assignment: CDR1 SEHNR and CDR2 FQNEAQ (reference sequence). CDR3 length: 14 residues. The ends lost 3 bases at V and 8 bases at J; junction bases unmatched: 8. The sample is drawn from a study of blood T cell repertoires in COVID-19. Looking at the study overall: Donors in the United States, Italy and Spain gave samples during acute or convalescent COVID-19. PBMCs, B-cell-depleted T cells, or T cells were the source of the cDNA or gDNA that made up the material.

Per the authors' pipeline: Amplification from reference gene primers served as the basis for estimated nucleated cell counts. Measured with immunoSEQ multiplex PCR; TCRdb has only the in-frame clones, and not every one. V and J calls and clone size are copied from that table; D and trimming were computed from the DNA. Among over 90,000 clones listed, over 70% were seen once. V is TRBV7-9 and J is TRBJ1-1, with 8 bases that match TRBD1. The TCR was taken from a human donor in a cohort sampled during active or convalescent COVID-19. The specimen sequenced was peripheral blood. The CDR3 region is CASSFGQGGLEAFF. The CDR3 DNA sequence: TGTGCCAGCAGCTTTGGACAGGGAGGTTTGGAAGCTTTCTTT.